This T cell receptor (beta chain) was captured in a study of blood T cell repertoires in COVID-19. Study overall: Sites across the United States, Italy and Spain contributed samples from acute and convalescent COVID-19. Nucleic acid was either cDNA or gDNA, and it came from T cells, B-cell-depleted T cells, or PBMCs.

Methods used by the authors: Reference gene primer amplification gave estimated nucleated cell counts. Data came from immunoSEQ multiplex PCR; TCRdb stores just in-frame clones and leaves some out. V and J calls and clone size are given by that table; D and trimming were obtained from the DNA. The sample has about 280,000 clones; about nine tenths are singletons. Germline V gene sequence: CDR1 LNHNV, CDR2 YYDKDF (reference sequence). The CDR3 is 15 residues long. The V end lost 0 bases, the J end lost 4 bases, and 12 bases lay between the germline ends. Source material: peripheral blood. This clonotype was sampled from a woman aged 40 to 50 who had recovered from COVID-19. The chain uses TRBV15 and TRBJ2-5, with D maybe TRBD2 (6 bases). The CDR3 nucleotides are TGTGCCACCAGCAGAGATAGCCCGGGAGCAGAGACCCAGTACTTC. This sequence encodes CATSRDSPGAETQYF.